A single sample is the source of the 18 T cell receptor beta chains below, sequenced in a study of PD-L1 blockade in urothelial cancer (dated by TCRdb to 2016 to 2017). The time point label for this specimen denotes: peripheral blood 6 weeks after treatment start. Library construction relied on the immunoSEQ multiplex PCR assay. TCRdb carries this immuneACCESS record with in-frame sequences only. Its versions omit some clonotypes, under half of them owing to an unresolved V gene in the studies checked, with the rest unexplained. Counted in this sample were 50,000 or so clones; about 85% of them appeared once. The ten largest clones capture 1.5% to 2% of the sample. Sequences were derived from PBMCs, sampled around atezolizumab (anti-PD-L1) treatment. The receptors shown here come from a man between 50 and 59 years old with urothelial cancer.

The V call is TRBV5-1, the J call TRBJ1-5; TRBD1 agrees at 10 bases. Germline CDR1 reads SGHRS; CDR2 reads YFSETQ. Trimming cost V 4 bases and J 6 bases; bases outside gene matches: 7. The CDR3 spans 15 residues. CDR3 residues: CASSLGQGDRQPQHF. The CDR3, as DNA: TGCGCCAGCAGCCTAGGACAGGGGGACCGTCAGCCCCAGCATTTT.

The CDR3 DNA reads as TGTGCCAGCAGTGAGGGGACAGGGGGCTTCTATGGCTACACCTTC. Translated, it gives CASSEGTGGFYGYTF. This rearrangement joins TRBV2 to TRBJ1-2; 12 nucleotides agree with TRBD1. CDR1 SNHLY and CDR2 FYNNEI come from the germline V gene. CDR3 size: 15 residues. V was pared by 3 bases and J by 4 bases, with 3 bases of the junction left unmatched. The variable domain in full, with the rest retrieved from reference TRBV2 and TRBJ1-2, is EPEVTQTPSHQVTQMGQEVILRCVPISNHLYFYWYRQILGQKVEFLVSFYNNEISEKSEIFDDQFSVERPDGSNFTLKIRSTKLEDSAMYFCASSEGTGGFYGYTFGSGTRLTVV.

The V gene is TRBV5-4, the J gene TRBJ2-6; D might be TRBD1 (6 bases). The V gene's germline CDR1 is SGHNT and CDR2 YYREEE (reference sequence). V lost 5 bases, J lost 0 bases, and 12 bases lay in between. The CDR3 is 16 residues long. The CDR3 sequence is CASREGQHSGANVLTF. The CDR3 DNA is TGTGCCAGCAGAGAAGGACAGCACTCTGGGGCCAACGTCCTGACTTTC.

The chain links TRBV6-1 to TRBJ1-1, with a tentative D call TRBD1 (5 bases). V was trimmed by 4 bases and J by 1 base, leaving 13 bases between them. Per germline, CDR1 MNHNS and CDR2 SASEGT. This CDR3 spans 15 amino acids. DNA of the CDR3: TGTGCCAGCAGTGTTGGAAGGGGTTGGAACACTGAAGCTTTCTTT. Residues: CASSVGRGWNTEAFF.

The CDR3 nucleotides are TGTGCCAGCAGCTTGGAGGGGGCGGTTTTCAATCAGCCCCAGCATTTT. Protein: CASSLEGAVFNQPQHF. The rearrangement links TRBV7-8 to TRBJ1-5, with 7 positions matching TRBD1. Germline lookup yields CDR1 SGHVS and CDR2 FQNEAQ. The junction had 8 bases not matched to a gene; V was cut back by 3 bases and J by 3 bases. The CDR3 has 16 residues.

This chain links TRBV6-6 with TRBJ2-2; possibly TRBD2 for D (6 bases). The CDR3 totals 14 residues. Deletions cut 0 bases from V and 6 bases from J, with 8 bases between. Germline lookup yields CDR1 MNHNY and CDR2 SVGAGI (reference sequence). CDR3 nucleotide sequence: TGTGCCAGCAGTTACTCACGACTAGCCGGGGAGCTGTTTTTT. It yields the protein CASSYSRLAGELFF.

This clone appeared once. The chain carries TRBV29-1 and TRBJ2-7; 8 nucleotides line up with TRBD1. This CDR3 contains 14 residues. The V gene's germline CDR1 is SQVTM and CDR2 ANQGSEA. J was trimmed by 5 bases and V by 6 bases; bases with no gene match: 12. This chain's CDR3 is CSVGHRGSIDEQYF. CDR3 bases: TGCAGCGTCGGCCACAGGGGGAGTATCGACGAGCAGTACTTC.

The chain has TRBV19 and TRBJ2-7, with 7 bases that match TRBD1. This CDR3 region has 13 residues. V lost 7 bases to trimming and J lost 3 bases; unmatched junction nucleotides: 6. Germline V gene data show CDR1 as LNHDA and CDR2 as SQIVND (reference sequence). The CDR3: CASNTGQNYEQYF. The CDR3, as DNA: TGTGCCAGTAATACGGGACAGAACTACGAGCAGTACTTC.

The chain has TRBV11-3 and TRBJ1-3; possible D gene TRBD1, 6 bases. The CDR3 length is 12 residues. Germline CDR1 SGHNT, CDR2 YENEEA. The V end lost 10 bases, the J end lost 5 bases, and 12 bases lay between the germline ends. The chain's CDR3 is CATVQGRNTIYF. CDR3 coding DNA: TGTGCCACAGTACAGGGCCGAAACACCATATATTTT. Filled out from reference TRBV11-3 and TRBJ1-3, the complete variable domain reads EAGVVQSPRYKIIEKKQPVAFWCNPISGHNTLYWYLQNLGQGPELLIRYENEEAVDDSQLPKDRFSAERLKGVDSTLKIQPAELGDSAVYLCATVQGRNTIYFGEGSWLTVV.

The J gene is TRBJ2-4, the V gene TRBV6-1; TRBD2 aligns across 8 bases. This CDR3 contains 15 residues. V was clipped by 3 bases and J by 10 bases; unmatched bases: 11. Germline values: CDR1 MNHNS, CDR2 SASEGT. The CDR3 loop is CASSDQPPGLGIQYF. The CDR3 DNA is TGTGCCAGCAGTGACCAACCTCCGGGACTAGGTATTCAGTACTTC.

The rearrangement uses TRBV14 and TRBJ2-3, with D possibly matching TRBD2 (5 bases). With 0 bases removed from V and 6 bases from J, the gap between germline ends came to 16 bases. Germline CDR1 is SGHDN and CDR2 is FVKESK. This CDR3 comprises 16 residues. In nucleotides, the CDR3 is TGTGCCAGCAGCCAAGAAAAAGGGAGAGGTTTGGATACGCAGTATTTT. It specifies CASSQEKGRGLDTQYF.

The chain recombines TRBV2 with TRBJ2-7; TRBD2 matches 7 bases. Germline values: CDR1 SNHLY, CDR2 FYNNEI. CDR3 length: 16 residues. Germline trimming cut 5 bases from V and 5 bases from J; bases unmatched to any gene: 15. CDR3 nucleotides: TGTGCCAGCAGTTTAACCTGGGGGGGGGTCGGCAACGAGCAGTACTTC. Translating it yields CASSLTWGGVGNEQYF.

The chain links TRBV6-5 to TRBJ2-2, with 15 positions matching TRBD2. CDR1 MNHEY and CDR2 SVGAGI come from the germline V gene. V shed 5 bases and J 7 bases; nucleotides not matched to a gene: 2. The CDR3 has 15 residues. CDR3 sequence (DNA): TGTGCCAGCAGTGGACTAGCGGGGGGGGTCGGGGAGCTGTTTTTT. Protein product: CASSGLAGGVGELFF.

This chain links TRBV19 with TRBJ1-3; D gene uncertain. Germline V CDR1 and CDR2: LNHDA, SQIVND (reference sequence). V lost 6 bases and J 4 bases, leaving 13 bases between the germline ends. This CDR3 region has 14 residues. The CDR3 coding sequence is TGTGCCAGTAGCCCCCAAAAAGCAGGAAACACCATATATTTT. Protein: CASSPQKAGNTIYF.

V is TRBV10-2 and J is TRBJ2-1; 10 nucleotides line up with TRBD2. V was pared by 10 bases and J by 6 bases, with 6 bases of the junction left unmatched. Per the germline V gene, CDR1 is WSHSY and CDR2 is SAAADI. The CDR3 totals 13 residues. The CDR3 sequence: CAILAGESNEQFF. CDR3 nucleotide sequence: TGCGCCATCCTAGCGGGAGAGAGCAATGAGCAGTTCTTC.

CDR3 coding DNA: TGTGCCAGCAGTCCGGACAGGGGAGGGACTGAAGCTTTCTTT. Amino acids: CASSPDRGGTEAFF. This chain connects TRBV6-4 to TRBJ1-1, with 9 bases matching TRBD1. After removal of 5 bases from V and 5 bases from J, the junction contained 6 bases not matched to a gene. The germline CDR1 and CDR2 sequences are MRHNA and SNTAGT. The CDR3 covers 14 residues.

The chain combines TRBV21-1 with TRBJ2-4; the table's D call TRBD2 went unverified against the DNA. TRBV21-1 is assigned pseudogene status. The CDR3 runs to 13 residues. CDR3 bases: TGTGCCAGCAGCAAAAGTAGGGGGGGGTTTAAGTACTTC. Its protein is CASSKSRGGFKYF.

The chain carries TRBV19 and TRBJ2-5; 7 bases line up with TRBD1. J gave up 5 bases and V 5 bases, and 14 bases lay outside the gene matches. The CDR3 loop spans 16 amino acids. CDR1 is LNHDA, CDR2 SQIVND, per germline (reference sequence). Here the CDR3 DNA reads TGTGCCAGTAGTCCCTCGGGGACAGTGAGTTTGGAGACCCAGTACTTC. Its protein is CASSPSGTVSLETQYF.